This T cell receptor beta chain was captured by sequencing in a study of cytomegalovirus exposure and HLA in healthy donors. Regarding the study as a whole: Sequencing had likely introduced a cluster of highly shared sequence variants as an artifact.

Details on this clone: Its antigen is undetermined.

Germline CDR1 LNHDA, CDR2 SQIVND (reference sequence). The CDR3 runs to 14 residues. The J segment lost 4 bases and the V segment lost 8 bases, leaving 9 bases of the junction unmatched. The PCR contained 60 Vbeta and 13 Jbeta primers. The assay was immunoSEQ multiplex PCR, and TCRdb's table has in-frame clones only and misses some. The table includes about 120,000 clones, around 80% detected once. The source of this sequence is a woman aged 40 to 50 in good health and CMV-seropositive. The chain recombines TRBV19 with TRBJ1-1; TRBD1 matches 8 bases. Sequences were obtained from PBMCs. CDR3 bases: TGTGCCAGTTCTGGGACAGGAATAACCACTGAAGCTTTCTTT. Protein sequence: CASSGTGITTEAFF.